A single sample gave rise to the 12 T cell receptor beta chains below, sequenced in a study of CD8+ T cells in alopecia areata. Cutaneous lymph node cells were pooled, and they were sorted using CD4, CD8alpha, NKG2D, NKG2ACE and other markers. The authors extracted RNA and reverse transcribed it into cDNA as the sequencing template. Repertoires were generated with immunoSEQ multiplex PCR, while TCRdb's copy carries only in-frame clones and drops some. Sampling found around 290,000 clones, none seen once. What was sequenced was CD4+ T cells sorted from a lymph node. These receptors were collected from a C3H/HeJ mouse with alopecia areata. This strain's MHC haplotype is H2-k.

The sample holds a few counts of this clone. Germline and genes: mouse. Incomplete CDR3 DNA: TGTGCCAGCAGTGACCCTGGACAGGGGGGTAGTGCAGAA. This sequence encodes CASSDPGQGGSAE. The whole CDR3 sequence reads CASSDPGQGGSAETLYF. This sequence joins TRBV13-3 and TRBJ2-3; 10 nucleotides line up with TRBD1. The sequenced fragment ends 4 residues before the CDR3 boundary, so the rest is inferred from the germline J gene. With 2 bases clipped from V and 0 bases from J, the junction kept 6 bases outside the gene matches. The germline CDR1 and CDR2 sequences are NNHDY and SYVADS. The CDR3 length is 17 residues.

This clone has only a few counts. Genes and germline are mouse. The CDR3 DNA, read in part, is TGTGCCAGCAAACAGGATGCAAACACA. Protein: CASKQDANT. The whole CDR3 region reads CASKQDANTEVFF. The chain uses TRBV19 and TRBJ1-1; D is possibly TRBD1 (5 bases). The CDR3 end lies 4 residues beyond the end of the read and is filled in from the germline J gene. Trimming took off 6 bases at V and 0 bases at J, with 9 bases between the two ends. CDR1 is FNHDT, CDR2 SITEND, per germline (reference sequence). This CDR3 has 13 residues.

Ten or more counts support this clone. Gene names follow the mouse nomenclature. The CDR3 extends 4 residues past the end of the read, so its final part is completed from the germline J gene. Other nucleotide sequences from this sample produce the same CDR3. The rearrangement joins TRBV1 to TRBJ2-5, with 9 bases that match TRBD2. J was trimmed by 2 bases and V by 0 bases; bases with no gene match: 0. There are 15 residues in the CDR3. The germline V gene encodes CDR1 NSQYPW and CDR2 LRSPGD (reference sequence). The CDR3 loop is CTCSADWGGQDTQYF. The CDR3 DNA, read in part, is TGCACCTGCAGTGCAGACTGGGGGGGCCAAGAC.

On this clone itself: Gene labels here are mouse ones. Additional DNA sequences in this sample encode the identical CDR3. CDR3 bases read: TGTGCCAGCGGGACTGGGGGCTAT. Translated, it gives CASGTGGY. The full CDR3 protein reads CASGTGGYEQYF. The gene calls are TRBV13-3 and TRBJ2-7, with TRBD2 matching over 11 bases. The read stops 4 residues short of the end of the CDR3; the missing end is completed from the germline J gene. The V gene end was trimmed by 7 bases and the J gene end by 3 bases; junction bases not matched to a gene: 0. From germline, CDR1 is NNHDY and CDR2 SYVADS. The CDR3 runs 12 residues.

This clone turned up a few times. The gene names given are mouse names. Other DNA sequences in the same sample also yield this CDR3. The CDR3 reads CASSPGGRGAETLYF. The sequenced CDR3 bases are TGTGCCAGCAGTCCAGGGGGGAGGGGTGCAGAA. This chain connects TRBV19 to TRBJ2-3; a weak D match, TRBD1 (7 bases). The CDR3 end falls 4 residues outside the read, so it is completed with the germline J gene. In germline, CDR1 is FNHDT, CDR2 SITEND (reference sequence). There are 15 residues in the CDR3. The V end was cut by 4 bases, the J end by 1 base, with 13 bases between. Filled out from reference TRBV19 and TRBJ2-3, the complete variable domain reads GGIITQTPKFLIGQEGQKLTLKCQQNFNHDTMYWYRQDSGKGLRLIYYSITENDLQKGDLSEGYDASREKKSSFSLTVTSAQKNEMAVFLCASSPGGRGAETLYFGSGTRLTVL.

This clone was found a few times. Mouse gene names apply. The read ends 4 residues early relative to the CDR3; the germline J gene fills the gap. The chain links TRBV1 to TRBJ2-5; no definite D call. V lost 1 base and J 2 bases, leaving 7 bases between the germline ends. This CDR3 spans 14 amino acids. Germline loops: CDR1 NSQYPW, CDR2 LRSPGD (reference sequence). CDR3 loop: CTCSAVAAQDTQYF. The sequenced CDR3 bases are TGCACCTGCAGTGCAGTCGCTGCCCAAGAC.

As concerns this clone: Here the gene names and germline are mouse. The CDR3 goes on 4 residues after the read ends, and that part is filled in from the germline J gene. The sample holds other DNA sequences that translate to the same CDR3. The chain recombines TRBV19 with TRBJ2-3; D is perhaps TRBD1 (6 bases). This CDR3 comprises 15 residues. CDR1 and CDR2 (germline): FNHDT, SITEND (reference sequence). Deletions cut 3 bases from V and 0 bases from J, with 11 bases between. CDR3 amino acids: CASSKTGSSAETLYF. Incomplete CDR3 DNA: TGTGCCAGCAGTAAGACAGGATCTAGTGCAGAA.

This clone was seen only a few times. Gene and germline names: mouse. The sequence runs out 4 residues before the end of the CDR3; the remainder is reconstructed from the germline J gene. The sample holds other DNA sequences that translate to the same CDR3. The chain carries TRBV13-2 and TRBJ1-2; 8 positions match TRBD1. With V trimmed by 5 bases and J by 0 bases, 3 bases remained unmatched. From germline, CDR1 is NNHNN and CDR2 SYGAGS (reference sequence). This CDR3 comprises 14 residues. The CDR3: CASGRQGTNSDYTF. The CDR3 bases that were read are TGTGCCAGCGGCCGACAGGGGACAAACTCC.

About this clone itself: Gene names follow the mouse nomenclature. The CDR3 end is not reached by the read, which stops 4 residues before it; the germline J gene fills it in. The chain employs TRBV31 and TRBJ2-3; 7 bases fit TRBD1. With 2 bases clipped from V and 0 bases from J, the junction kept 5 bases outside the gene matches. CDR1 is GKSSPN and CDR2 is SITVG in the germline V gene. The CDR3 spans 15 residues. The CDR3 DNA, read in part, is TGTGCCTGGAGTTGGCAGGGGGTTAGTGCAGAA. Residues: CAWSWQGVSAE. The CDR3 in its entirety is CAWSWQGVSAETLYF. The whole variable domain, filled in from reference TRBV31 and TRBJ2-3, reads AQTIHQWPVAEIKAVGSPLSLGCTIKGKSSPNLYWYWQATGGTLQQLFYSITVGQVESVVQLNLSASRPKDDQFILSTEKLLLSHSGFYLCAWSWQGVSAETLYFGSGTRLTVL.

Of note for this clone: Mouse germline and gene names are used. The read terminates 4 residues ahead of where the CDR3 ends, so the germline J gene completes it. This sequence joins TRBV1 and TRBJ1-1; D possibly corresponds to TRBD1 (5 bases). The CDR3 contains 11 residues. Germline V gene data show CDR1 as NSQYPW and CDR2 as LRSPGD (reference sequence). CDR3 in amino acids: CTCSGTKEVFF. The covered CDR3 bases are TGCACCTGCAGTGGGACAAAA.

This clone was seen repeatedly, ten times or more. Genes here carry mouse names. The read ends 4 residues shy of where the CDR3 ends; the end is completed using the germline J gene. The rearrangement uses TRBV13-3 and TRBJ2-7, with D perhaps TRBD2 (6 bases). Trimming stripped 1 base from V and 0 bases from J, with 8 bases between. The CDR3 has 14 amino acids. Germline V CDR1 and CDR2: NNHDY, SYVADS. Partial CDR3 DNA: TGTGCCAGCAGTGATCTGGGGAGCTCCTAT. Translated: CASSDLGSSY. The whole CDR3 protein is CASSDLGSSYEQYF.

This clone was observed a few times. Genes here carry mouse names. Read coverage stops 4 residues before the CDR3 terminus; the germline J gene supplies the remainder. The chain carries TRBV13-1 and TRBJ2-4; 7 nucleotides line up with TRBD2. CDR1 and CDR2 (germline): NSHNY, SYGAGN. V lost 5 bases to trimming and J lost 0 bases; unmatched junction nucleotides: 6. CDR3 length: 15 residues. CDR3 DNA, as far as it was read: TGTGCCAGCAGAGGCTGGGGGTCTAGTCAAAAC. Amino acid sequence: CASRGWGSSQN. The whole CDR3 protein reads CASRGWGSSQNTLYF.